The clone carrying this TCR beta chain was counted between two and nine times. Different DNA sequences within this sample yield the same CDR3. The trim removed 1 base at V and 0 bases at J, leaving 1 base unmatched. The CDR3 has 14 residues. Germline V CDR1 and CDR2: SGHRS, YFSETQ. Authors' methods: Reference gene primer amplification yielded estimated nucleated cell counts. The method was immunoSEQ multiplex PCR; TCRdb's version includes in-frame clones alone and lacks a portion of them. V and J calls and clone size are copied from that table; D and trimming were computed from the DNA. Altogether over 200,000 clones are present, roughly 86% being singletons, with the ten largest covering about 2.5%. These data are taken from a study of blood T cell repertoires in COVID-19. Study context: Sites in the United States, Italy and Spain provided acute and convalescent COVID-19 samples. T cells, B-cell-depleted T cells, or PBMCs supplied cDNA or gDNA.

V gene TRBV5-1 combines with J gene TRBJ2-7; 7 nucleotides agree with TRBD1. The sequencing input was peripheral blood. This clonotype was sampled from a woman between 50 and 59 years old with acute or convalescent COVID-19. CDR3 coding DNA: TGCGCCAGCAGCTTGACAGGGGTCTCCTACGAGCAGTACTTC. Translating gives CASSLTGVSYEQYF. The full variable domain, completed using reference TRBV5-1 and TRBJ2-7, is KAGVTQTPRYLIKTRGQQVTLSCSPISGHRSVSWYQQTPGQGLQFLFEYFSETQRNKGNFPGRFSGRQFSNSRSEMNVSTLELGDSALYLCASSLTGVSYEQYFGPGTRLTVT.